This T cell receptor beta chain stems from a study of low-dose radiotherapy and immunotherapy resistance in tumors. In the study overall: A dose of 0.5 Gy per fraction was delivered to Cohort 1 every 2 weeks, for a total of 6.5 Gy.

In regard to this clonotype: One end of the junction varies from germline; a read error may be responsible.

It was with a constant-region primer and a V-primer adapter that TCRs were amplified over approximately 20 PCR cycles. TCRdb processed the reads anew with MiXCR; each CDR3 protein has one entry. Among approximately 52,000 distinct CDR3 sequences listed, around a third were seen once. As for time point: after trial treatment. Sample treatment: LDRT plus nivolumab, ipilimumab, low-dose cyclophosphamide and aspirin (RACIN trial). Germline CDR1 SEHNR, CDR2 FQNEAQ (reference sequence). This CDR3 has 12 residues. This sequence joins TRBV7-9 and TRBJ1-2, with D maybe TRBD1 (5 bases). The sequences come from PBMCs, collected after low-dose radiotherapy plus immunotherapy. The source is a male donor with rectosigmoid adenocarcinoma. CDR3 protein: CASSPGSYGFTF. The CDR3 DNA reads TGTGCCAGCAGCCCAGGGTCCTATGGCTTCACCTTC.